This TCR beta chain comes out of a study of T cell clonality in common variable immunodeficiency. Study outcomes and limitations: CVID subjects shared fewer TCRbeta clones than healthy controls did.

Only in-frame clones appear in the TCRdb table, and some are missing; sequencing was by immunoSEQ multiplex PCR. There are 42,000 or so clones in the sample, none observed a single time. Germline CDR1 reads SGHVS; CDR2 reads FQNEAQ. The CDR3 consists of 17 residues. The V gene lost 1 base and the J gene lost 5 bases, with 17 bases spanning the gap. As to this clone: Antigen unknown. The CDR3 extends 3 residues past the end of the read, so its final part is completed from the germline J gene. This specimen includes other DNA sequences encoding the same CDR3.

V usage is TRBV7-8 and J usage is TRBJ2-2, with D maybe TRBD2 (5 bases). This receptor was identified in a person between 18 and 75 years old in good health. The sample taken for sequencing was peripheral blood mononuclear cells. The chain's CDR3 is CASSLDRGPSGTGELFF. CDR3 bases read: TGTGCCAGCAGCTTAGACCGAGGGCCGAGTGGGACCGGGGAG.